The clone carrying this TCR beta chain was detected a few times. Its antigen is undetermined. cDNA libraries for TCR alpha and TCR beta, carrying sample barcodes and UMIs, came from 5'RACE with constant-segment primers. TCRdb reprocessed the 5' RACE reads with MiXCR, giving one entry per CDR3 protein. In the table there are 250,000 to 300,000 distinct CDR3 sequences, about a sixth of which are singletons. The data belong to a study of T-cell memory formation after mild COVID-19. Findings and caveats of the study: Those CD4+ clones that contracted were mainly in CM and EM (CD8+ ones in EMRA). Pre-infection memory contained some responding clones, which suggested that cross-reactive memory had joined.

V trimming: 5 bases; J trimming: 6 bases; junction bases outside the gene matches: 8. CDR1 and CDR2 from the germline V gene are SGHAT and FQDESV (reference sequence). The CDR3 has 14 residues. This rearrangement joins TRBV11-1 to TRBJ1-1, with 8 positions matching TRBD1. The TCR comes from a young man who had mild COVID-19 (a few samples of this study predate the infection). Cell type and time point are not known. The sequencing sample was made of PBMCs or a T cell subset sorted from them (not recorded which). In DNA, the CDR3 is TGTGCCAGCAGCGGACTGGACAGGGAATCTGAAGCTTTCTTT. Its translation is CASSGLDRESEAFF.